The TCR beta chain under discussion was sequenced for a study of response to subunit inactivated influenza vaccine. Germline V gives CDR1 ENHRY, CDR2 SYGVKD. The CDR3 is 13 amino acids. Germline trimming cut 3 bases from V and 4 bases from J; bases unmatched to any gene: 1. Study results and limitations: Each seasonal flu vaccination may recruit only limited new T cells, authors suggested.

Worth noting for this clonotype: The target antigen is unknown.

TCRdb recomputed calls from the RT-PCR reads with MiXCR, one row per CDR3 protein. The top ten hold roughly 3% of the sample, which has hundreds of thousands of distinct CDR3 sequences, approximately 17% seen once. The sample consisted of CD4+ T cells sorted from PBMCs, taken 23 months after vaccination. The sequence came from a man aged 50 to 75 who received an inactivated influenza vaccine. This chain joins TRBV10-3 and TRBJ2-5, with 8 bases fitting TRBD1. The CDR3 loop reads CAISEDRGETQYF. CDR3 DNA: TGTGCCATCAGTGAAGACAGGGGAGAGACCCAGTACTTC.